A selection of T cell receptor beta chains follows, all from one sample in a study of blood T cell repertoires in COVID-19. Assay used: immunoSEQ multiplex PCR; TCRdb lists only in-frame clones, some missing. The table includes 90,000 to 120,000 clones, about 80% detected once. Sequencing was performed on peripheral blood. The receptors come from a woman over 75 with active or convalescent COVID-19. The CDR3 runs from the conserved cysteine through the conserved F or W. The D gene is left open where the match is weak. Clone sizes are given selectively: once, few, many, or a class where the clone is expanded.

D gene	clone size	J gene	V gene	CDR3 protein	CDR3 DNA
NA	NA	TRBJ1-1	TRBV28	CASSGGFTEAFF	TGTGCCAGCAGCGGGGGGTTCACTGAAGCTTTCTTT
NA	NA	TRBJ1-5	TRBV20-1	CSASRDMDQPQHF	TGCAGTGCTAGTCGGGACATGGATCAGCCCCAGCATTTT
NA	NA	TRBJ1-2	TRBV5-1	CASSLTGHLDGYTF	TGCGCCAGCAGCCTTACAGGGCATCTAGACGGCTACACCTTC
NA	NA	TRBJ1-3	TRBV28	CASSFIGSLAGNTIYF	TGTGCCAGCAGTTTTATCGGGAGTTTAGCTGGAAACACCATATATTTT
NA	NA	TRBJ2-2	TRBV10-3	CAISESSRIFSGELFF	TGTGCCATCAGTGAGTCCTCCAGAATTTTCTCCGGGGAGCTGTTTTTT
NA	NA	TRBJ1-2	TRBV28	CATLLTGSYGYTF	TGTGCCACCCTATTGACAGGCAGCTATGGCTACACCTTC
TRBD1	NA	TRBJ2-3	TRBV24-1	CATSGTGAGDTQYF	TGTGCCACCAGCGGGACAGGGGCCGGGGATACGCAGTATTTT
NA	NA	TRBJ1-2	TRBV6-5	CASSPPGQSNYGYTF	TGTGCCAGCAGTCCACCGGGACAAAGTAACTATGGCTACACCTTC
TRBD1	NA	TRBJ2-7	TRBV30	CAWRPGQRTYEQYF	TGTGCCTGGAGGCCGGGACAGAGAACCTACGAGCAGTACTTC
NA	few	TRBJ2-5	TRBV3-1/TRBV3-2	CASSQDKVAAIQETQYF	TGTGCCAGCAGCCAAGACAAGGTAGCGGCAATCCAAGAGACCCAGTACTTC
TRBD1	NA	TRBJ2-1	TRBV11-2	CASSLESVTGGGYNEQFF	TGTGCCAGCAGCTTAGAGTCCGTGACAGGGGGTGGCTACAATGAGCAGTTCTTC
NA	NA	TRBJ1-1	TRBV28	CASSFSMRRTMNTEAFF	TGTGCCAGCAGTTTTAGTATGCGGAGAACAATGAACACTGAAGCTTTCTTT
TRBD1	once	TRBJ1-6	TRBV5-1	CASSGGDSYNSPLHF	TGCGCCAGCAGCGGAGGGGACAGCTATAATTCACCCCTCCACTTT
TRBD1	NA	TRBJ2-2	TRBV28	CASAFTPGTGANTGELFF	TGTGCCAGCGCGTTTACTCCCGGGACAGGGGCGAACACCGGGGAGCTGTTTTTT
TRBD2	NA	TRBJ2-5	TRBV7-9	CASSSWVGGVGETQYF	TGTGCCAGCAGCTCCTGGGTCGGGGGGGTCGGAGAGACCCAGTACTTC
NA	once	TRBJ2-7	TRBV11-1	CASSSTRGSEQYF	TGTGCCAGCAGCTCCACCCGGGGGAGCGAGCAGTACTTC
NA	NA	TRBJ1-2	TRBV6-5	CASSSMPISNYGYTF	TGTGCCAGCAGTTCTATGCCAATCTCTAACTATGGCTACACCTTC
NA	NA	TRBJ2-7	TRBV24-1	CATSVNGGSYEQYF	TGTGCCACCAGTGTTAATGGGGGGTCCTACGAGCAGTACTTC
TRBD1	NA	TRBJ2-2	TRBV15	CATSRQGVDTGELFF	TGTGCCACCAGTCGACAGGGGGTGGACACCGGGGAGCTGTTTTTT
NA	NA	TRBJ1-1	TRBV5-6	CASSLAFRFLPGEAFF	TGTGCCAGCAGCTTGGCGTTTCGGTTTTTGCCAGGAGAAGCTTTCTTT
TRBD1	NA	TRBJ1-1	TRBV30	CAWDETGVNTEAFF	TGTGCCTGGGATGAAACAGGGGTGAACACTGAAGCTTTCTTT
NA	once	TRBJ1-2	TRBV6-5	CASSYSYRQTMGYTF	TGTGCCAGCAGTTACTCGTATCGGCAGACTATGGGCTACACCTTC
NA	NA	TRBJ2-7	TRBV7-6	CASSQIRGYSDEQYF	TGTGCCAGCAGCCAAATTCGCGGTTATAGCGACGAGCAGTACTTC